The 26 T cell receptor beta chains below all came from one sample that was sequenced in a study of T cell responses to AZD1222 COVID-19 vaccine (dated by TCRdb to the early 2020s). The time point label for this specimen denotes: baseline before first vaccination. Receptors were amplified or captured by the immunoSEQ multiplex PCR assay. TCRdb's version of the immuneACCESS table is confined to in-frame rearrangements and falls short of the full clone set. An unresolved V gene accounts for under half of the shortfall where checked; the remainder is of unknown origin. The sample has roughly 80,000 clones on record, more than 75% of them singletons. The top ten hold 4.2% of the sample. Sequences were derived from peripheral blood, sampled on day 0 of AZD1222 vaccination. The origin of the receptors is an adult in good health.

V is TRBV12-3 or TRBV12-4 and J is TRBJ2-5; TRBD2 is a possible D gene (5 bases). This CDR3 is built from 13 residues. V was cut by 5 bases and J by 5 bases, with 12 bases left in between. CDR3 loop: CASSPGGRETQYF. CDR3 coding DNA: TGTGCCAGCAGTCCCGGCGGGCGGGAGACCCAGTACTTC.

The chain couples TRBV4-3 to TRBJ1-6; D not certain. There are 13 residues in the CDR3. The V gene's germline CDR1 is LGHNA and CDR2 YSLEER. V gave up 1 base and J gave up 7 bases, with 5 bases separating them. The CDR3 nucleotides read TGCGCCAGCAGCCAAGGGTGGAATTCACCCCTCCACTTT. Translating it yields CASSQGWNSPLHF.

The chain links TRBV2 to TRBJ1-2, with D hard to call. This CDR3 region has 14 residues. Germline CDR1 SNHLY, CDR2 FYNNEI. Trimming shortened V by 7 bases and J by 0 bases, and 12 bases separated the two germline ends. The CDR3 reads CASNRGGANYGYTF. CDR3 sequence (DNA): TGTGCCAGCAATCGTGGCGGAGCTAACTATGGCTACACCTTC.

This chain uses TRBV5-4 with TRBJ1-1, with D unclear. This CDR3 is built from 14 residues. Trimming shortened V by 8 bases and J by 3 bases, and 17 bases separated the two germline ends. Per germline, CDR1 SGHNT and CDR2 YYREEE (reference sequence). The CDR3 DNA reads TGTGCCAGTCAAGGAACTACGACGTACACTGAAGCTTTCTTT. Its translation: CASQGTTTYTEAFF.

The chain combines TRBV3-1 (or the pseudogene TRBV3-2) with TRBJ2-1; 9 bases agree with TRBD1. Germline lookup yields CDR1 LGHDT and CDR2 YNNKEL (reference sequence). This CDR3 spans 15 amino acids. The V segment lost 4 bases and the J segment 8 bases; nucleotides outside the gene matches: 9. The CDR3 loop is CASSPGGTGSDEQFF. The CDR3 DNA follows: TGTGCCAGCAGCCCGGGCGGGACAGGGTCCGATGAGCAGTTCTTC.

This sequence joins TRBV7-3 and TRBJ2-5, with D hard to call. CDR3 length: 14 residues. Trimming took 5 bases from V and 1 from J, leaving 11 bases between them. Germline lookup yields CDR1 SGHTA and CDR2 FQGTGA. CDR3 protein: CASSHLSGQETQYF. In nucleotides, the CDR3 is TGTGCCAGCAGCCATCTGTCAGGCCAAGAGACCCAGTACTTC.

J is TRBJ1-2 and V is TRBV27; a possible D gene is TRBD1 (5 bases). The ends were cut back, 3 bases at V and 4 bases at J, with 9 bases in the middle. The germline V gene has CDR1 MNHEY and CDR2 SMNVEV (reference sequence). This CDR3 region has 13 residues. This CDR3 is CASSLGLSYGYTF. For the CDR3, the DNA is TGTGCCAGCAGTTTGGGGCTGAGCTATGGCTACACCTTC.

The genes are TRBV2 and TRBJ1-2; 7 nucleotides agree with TRBD1. The CDR3 extends over 14 amino acids. CDR1 SNHLY and CDR2 FYNNEI come from the germline V gene. With V trimmed by 1 base and J by 10 bases, 9 bases remained unmatched. The CDR3 DNA sequence: TGTGCCAGCAGTGAAGGAGCGGACAGGAACTTCTACACCTTC. It encodes CASSEGADRNFYTF.

The V gene is TRBV4-1, the J gene TRBJ1-5, with D perhaps matching TRBD1 (6 bases). Germline values: CDR1 MGHRA, CDR2 YSYEKL. This CDR3 is built from 16 residues. Trimming left V 0 bases short and J 2 bases short, with 11 bases between. CDR3 protein: CASSQDEGVGNQPQHF. The CDR3 DNA reads as TGCGCCAGCAGCCAAGATGAGGGGGTTGGCAATCAGCCCCAGCATTTT.

This clone has only one observation. V is TRBV5-6 and J is TRBJ1-2; D uncertain. V was trimmed by 4 bases and J by 3 bases, leaving 13 bases between them. The germline V gene has CDR1 SGHDT and CDR2 YYEEEE. The CDR3 totals 14 residues. This chain's CDR3 is CASSPPKGYYGYTF. CDR3 nucleotides: TGTGCCAGCAGCCCCCCTAAGGGATACTATGGCTACACCTTC.

The V and J genes are TRBV5-6 and TRBJ2-1, with a weak D call TRBD2 (7 bases). Trimming cost V 4 bases and J 4 bases, with 27 bases left between them. In germline, CDR1 is SGHDT, CDR2 YYEEEE. CDR3 length: 19 residues. The CDR3 coding sequence is TGTGCCAGCAGCCTCGGTGGGGCTGCGGGGGCGGTGGGTTACAATGAGCAGTTCTTC. This encodes CASSLGGAAGAVGYNEQFF.

J is TRBJ2-7 and V is TRBV5-8; D call uncertain. V lost 10 bases and J lost 0, with 14 bases in between. The CDR3 loop spans 13 amino acids. CDR1 is SGHTS, CDR2 YDEGEE, per germline. CDR3 sequence (DNA): TGTGCCTCACAAACGCGGAACTCCTACGAGCAGTACTTC. Its protein product is CASQTRNSYEQYF.

The chain joins TRBV4-1 to TRBJ2-1; D may be TRBD1 (6 bases). The CDR3 is made up of 18 amino acids. The germline V and J ends were trimmed by 3 bases and 3 bases, with 21 bases remaining between them. Germline V gives CDR1 MGHRA, CDR2 YSYEKL. The CDR3 protein is CASSHEDGQGFDYNEQFF. For the CDR3, the DNA is TGCGCCAGCAGCCACGAAGATGGCCAGGGGTTTGACTACAATGAGCAGTTCTTC.

This chain joins TRBV9 and TRBJ2-7, with a possible D match to TRBD2 (6 bases). This CDR3 is 15 amino acids long. V lost 0 bases, J lost 6 bases, and 16 bases lay in between. Germline loops: CDR1 SGDLS, CDR2 YYNGEE. CDR3 protein: CASSVGVGLLVEQYF. DNA for the CDR3: TGTGCCAGCAGCGTAGGGGTGGGACTTTTGGTCGAGCAGTACTTC.

This clone was seen a single time. The rearrangement joins TRBV7-6 to TRBJ2-3; D gene uncertain. The CDR3 has 12 residues. The V gene's germline CDR1 is SGHVS and CDR2 FNYEAQ. The V end was cut by 3 bases, the J end by 6 bases, with 7 bases between. The DNA of the CDR3 is TGTGCCAGCAGCTTTTGGCTGGATACGCAGTATTTT. Its translation: CASSFWLDTQYF.

V usage is TRBV7-8 and J usage is TRBJ1-6, with 7 bases matching TRBD1. V trimming: 2 bases; J trimming: 7 bases; junction bases outside the gene matches: 2. The CDR3 sequence is 14 residues long. Germline CDR1 is SGHVS and CDR2 is FQNEAQ. As DNA, the CDR3 is TGTGCCAGCAGCTTACTCAGGGGGAATTCACCCCTCCACTTT. Its translation: CASSLLRGNSPLHF.

The chain recombines TRBV5-1 with TRBJ2-1; D might be TRBD2 (6 bases). Germline CDR1 reads SGHRS; CDR2 reads YFSETQ. V lost 0 bases and J lost 6, with 13 bases in between. This CDR3 region has 15 residues. CDR3 in DNA: TGCGCCAGCAGCTTGGCGGGAGCCGACGTCAATGAGCAGTTCTTC. Amino acids: CASSLAGADVNEQFF.

The V and J genes are TRBV7-9 and TRBJ2-5, with a possible D match to TRBD2 (5 bases). Germline V gene sequence: CDR1 SEHNR, CDR2 FQNEAQ (reference sequence). V lost 1 base, J lost 5 bases, and 11 bases lay in between. The CDR3 totals 14 residues. The CDR3 protein is CASSLVTGRETQYF. CDR3 bases: TGTGCCAGCAGCTTAGTAACGGGAAGGGAGACCCAGTACTTC.

Turning to this clone: The same CDR3 also results from other DNA sequences found in this sample. The chain couples TRBV6-5 to TRBJ1-2; TRBD1 matches at 12 bases. The germline V gene encodes CDR1 MNHEY and CDR2 SVGAGI. The CDR3 sequence is 15 residues long. Trimming took 6 bases from V and 2 from J; bases not matched to a gene: 4. CDR3 loop: CASRTGQGANYGYTF. For the CDR3, the DNA is TGTGCCAGCAGGACGGGACAGGGGGCAAACTATGGCTACACCTTC.

This clone was counted only a few times. The V and J genes are TRBV12-3 or TRBV12-4 and TRBJ1-5; the D is unclear. V was shortened by 2 bases and J by 1 base, with 3 bases between the two germline ends. The length of the CDR3 is 13 residues. In nucleotides, the CDR3 is TGTGCCAGCAGTTTAAACAGCAATCAGCCCCAGCATTTT. Amino acid sequence: CASSLNSNQPQHF.

This clone occurred once. The chain combines TRBV7-2 with TRBJ2-7, with 9 bases matching TRBD2. J gave up 9 bases and V 4 bases, and 7 bases lay outside the gene matches. Per germline, CDR1 SGHTA and CDR2 FQGNSA. The CDR3 is 13 amino acids. CDR3 in DNA: TGTGCCAGCAGCTCTAGGACTAGCGCGACGCAGTACTTC. Translating it yields CASSSRTSATQYF.

The chain joins TRBV19 to TRBJ1-2; no firm D call. Trimming stripped 3 bases from V and 4 bases from J, with 9 bases between. The CDR3 is 13 residues long. Germline-derived CDR1 and CDR2 are LNHDA and SQIVND (reference sequence). CDR3 amino acids: CASSIGRFYGYTF. The CDR3, as DNA: TGTGCCAGTAGTATTGGCAGATTCTATGGCTACACCTTC.

On this clone itself: Different DNA sequences within this sample yield the same CDR3. This sequence joins TRBV18 and TRBJ1-2; D is possibly TRBD1 (6 bases). The germline CDR1 and CDR2 sequences are KGHSH and LQKENI. This CDR3 has 15 amino acids. Trimming cost V 3 bases and J 0 bases, with 11 bases left between them. CDR3 sequence: CASSPGHQANYGYTF. The CDR3 DNA sequence: TGTGCCAGCTCACCGGGACACCAAGCTAACTATGGCTACACCTTC.

The V and J genes are TRBV5-1 and TRBJ1-2; D may be TRBD1 (6 bases). CDR1 SGHRS and CDR2 YFSETQ come from the germline V gene. The CDR3 spans 16 residues. The germline V and J ends were trimmed by 3 bases and 4 bases, with 19 bases remaining between them. CDR3 nucleotide sequence: TGCGCCAGCAGCTCCTACCTCGGGACACCGTCCTATGGCTACACCTTC. Residues: CASSSYLGTPSYGYTF.

The chain recombines TRBV19 with TRBJ2-7; 7 bases fit TRBD1. Unmatched junction bases numbered 3, after V lost 5 bases and J lost 2 bases. Per the germline V gene, CDR1 is LNHDA and CDR2 is SQIVND (reference sequence). This CDR3 region has 13 residues. Here the CDR3 reads CASSLQGAYEQYF. CDR3 sequence (DNA): TGTGCCAGTAGTCTCCAGGGGGCCTACGAGCAGTACTTC.

The sample holds one count of this clone. CDR3 nucleotide sequence: TGCAGCGTTGAAGCCAGGGGCGGGGACAGGGGATACACAGATACGCAGTATTTT. Residues: CSVEARGGDRGYTDTQYF. The chain uses TRBV29-1 and TRBJ2-3; 10 bases agree with TRBD1. Losses at the gene ends were 1 base for V and 2 bases for J; bases not matched to a gene: 12. The CDR3 consists of 18 residues. CDR1 and CDR2 from the germline V gene are SQVTM and ANQGSEA.